The source of this T cell receptor (beta chain) is a study of CD8 T cells in Susac syndrome. cDNA came from about 0.5 to 1 ug RNA primed by random hexamers. One entry per CDR3 protein results from TCRdb running MiXCR on the immunoSEQ multiplex PCR reads. The data hold around 140,000 distinct CDR3 sequences, with roughly 94% observed a single time. Sequencing of TCR beta was undertaken in CD8+ and CD4+ T cells derived from blood. The TCR comes from a human donor with Susac syndrome. The sequenced sample consisted of CD4+ T cells from PBMCs.

DNA for the CDR3: TGTGCCAGCAGCGTAGACCCCATGTATGTCAATGAGCAGTTCTTC. This encodes CASSVDPMYVNEQFF. The chain has TRBV9 and TRBJ2-1; D is unclear. The V end lost 0 bases, the J end lost 6 bases, and 13 bases lay between the germline ends. The V gene's germline CDR1 is SGDLS and CDR2 YYNGEE. The CDR3 covers 15 residues.